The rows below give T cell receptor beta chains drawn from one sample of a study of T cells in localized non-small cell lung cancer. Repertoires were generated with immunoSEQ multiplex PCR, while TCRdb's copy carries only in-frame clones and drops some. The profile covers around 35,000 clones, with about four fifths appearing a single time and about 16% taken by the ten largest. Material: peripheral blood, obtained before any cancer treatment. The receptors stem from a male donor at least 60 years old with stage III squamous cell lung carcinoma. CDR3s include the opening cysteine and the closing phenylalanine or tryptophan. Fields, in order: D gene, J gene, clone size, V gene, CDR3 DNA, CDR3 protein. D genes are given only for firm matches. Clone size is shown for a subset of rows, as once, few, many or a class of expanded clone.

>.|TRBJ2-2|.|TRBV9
TGTGCCAGCAGCGTAGCGAGGGTCACCGGGGAGCTGTTTTTT
CASSVARVTGELFF
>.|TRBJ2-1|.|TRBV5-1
TGCGCCAGCAGCGGGGGAAATATTGTAAATGAGCAGTTCTTC
CASSGGNIVNEQFF
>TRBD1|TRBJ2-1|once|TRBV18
TGTGCCAGCTCACCACCGGCAGGGGGCGATGAGCAGTTCTTC
CASSPPAGGDEQFF
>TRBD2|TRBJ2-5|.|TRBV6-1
TGTGCCAGCAGTGTCCTGACTAGCGGGGAAGAGACCCAGTACTTC
CASSVLTSGEETQYF
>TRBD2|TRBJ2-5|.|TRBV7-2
TGTGCCAGCAGCTTAGTTAGCGGGTCTTCCCAAGAGACCCAGTACTTC
CASSLVSGSSQETQYF
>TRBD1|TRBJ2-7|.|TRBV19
TGTGCCAGTAGTCTCGGGACAGGGAGTTACGAGCAGTACTTC
CASSLGTGSYEQYF
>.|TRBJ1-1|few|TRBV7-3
TGTGCCAGCAGCTTAGTAGGCGGGAGTAACACTGAAGCTTTCTTT
CASSLVGGSNTEAFF
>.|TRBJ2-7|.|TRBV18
TGTGCCAGCTCACCTGGTTTCAGCTCCTACGAGCAGTACTTC
CASSPGFSSYEQYF
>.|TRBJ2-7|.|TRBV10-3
TGTGCCATCAGTGAGTCGAGTGTCCTAGGAGGCGAGCAGTACTTC
CAISESSVLGGEQYF
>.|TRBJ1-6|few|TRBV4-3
TGCGCCAGCAGCCAAGAAGTATTGCAGGGTAATTCACCCCTCCACTTT
CASSQEVLQGNSPLHF
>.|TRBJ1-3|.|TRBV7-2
TGTGCCAGCAGCTTTTCGGGTGTGGCGGGAAACACCATATATTTT
CASSFSGVAGNTIYF
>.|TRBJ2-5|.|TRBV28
TGTGCCAGCAGTTTATCTAGGTCAGGGGAGACCCAGTACTTC
CASSLSRSGETQYF
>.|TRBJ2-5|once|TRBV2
TGTGCCAGCATTAAGACCGGCCGGCCAGAGACCCAGTACTTC
CASIKTGRPETQYF
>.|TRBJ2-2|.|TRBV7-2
TGTGCCAGCAGCTTAGAACAGGGTACCGGGGAGCTGTTTTTT
CASSLEQGTGELFF
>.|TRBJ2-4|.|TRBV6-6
TGTGCCAGCAGTTGGGCCCGGGCTACCTTAGAATTC
CASSWARATLEF